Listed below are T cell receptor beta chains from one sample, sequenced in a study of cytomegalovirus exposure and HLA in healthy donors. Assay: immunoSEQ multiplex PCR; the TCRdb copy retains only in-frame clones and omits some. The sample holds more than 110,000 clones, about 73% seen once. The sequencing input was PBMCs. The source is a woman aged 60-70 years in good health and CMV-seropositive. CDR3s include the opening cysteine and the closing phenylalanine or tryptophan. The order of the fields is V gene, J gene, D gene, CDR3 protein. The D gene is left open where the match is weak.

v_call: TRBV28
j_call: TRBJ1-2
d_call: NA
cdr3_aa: CASSLGSPYGYTF

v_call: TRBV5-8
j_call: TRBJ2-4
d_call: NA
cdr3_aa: CASSFLRSQLAKNIQYF

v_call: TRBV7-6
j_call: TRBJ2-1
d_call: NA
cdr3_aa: CASSPAGTYNEQFF

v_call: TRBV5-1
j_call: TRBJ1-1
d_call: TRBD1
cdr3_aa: CASSPDRMNTEAFF

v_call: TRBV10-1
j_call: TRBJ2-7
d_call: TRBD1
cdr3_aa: CASSDPDRGGYEQYF

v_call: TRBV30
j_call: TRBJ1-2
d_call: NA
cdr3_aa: CAWSVRGADGYTF

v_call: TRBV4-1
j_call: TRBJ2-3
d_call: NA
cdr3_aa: CASSFRGTDTQYF

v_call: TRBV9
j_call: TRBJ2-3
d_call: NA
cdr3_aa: CASSPELDTQYF

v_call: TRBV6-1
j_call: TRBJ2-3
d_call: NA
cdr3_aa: CASSELAITDTQYF

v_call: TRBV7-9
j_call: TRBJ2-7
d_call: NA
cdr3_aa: CASSLAGAGPLAEQYF

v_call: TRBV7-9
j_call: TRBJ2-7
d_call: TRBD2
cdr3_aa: CASSVRKLAGDPYEQYF

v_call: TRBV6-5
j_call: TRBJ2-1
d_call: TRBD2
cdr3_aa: CATRGSGVNEQFF

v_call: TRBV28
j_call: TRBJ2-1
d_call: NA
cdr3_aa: CAIPAEGAKYNEQFF

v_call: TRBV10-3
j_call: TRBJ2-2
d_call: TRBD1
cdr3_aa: CAIGQGGTGELFF

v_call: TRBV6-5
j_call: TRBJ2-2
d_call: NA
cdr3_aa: CASSYRLARGGELFF

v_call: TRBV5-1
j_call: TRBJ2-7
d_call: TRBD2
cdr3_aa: CASSFTGTSFDEQYF

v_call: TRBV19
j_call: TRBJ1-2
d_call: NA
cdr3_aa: CASSPRGGYGYTF

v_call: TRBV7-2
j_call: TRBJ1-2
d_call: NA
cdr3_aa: CASSSQSYGYTF

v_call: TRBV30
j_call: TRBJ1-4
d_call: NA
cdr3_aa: CAWSVSRGEKLFF

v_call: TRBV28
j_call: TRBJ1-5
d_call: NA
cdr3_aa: CASSSWQGSNQPQHF

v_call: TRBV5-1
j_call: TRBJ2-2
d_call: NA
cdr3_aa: CASSPPDTGELFF

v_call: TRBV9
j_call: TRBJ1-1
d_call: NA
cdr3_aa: CASSPTVDPEAFF

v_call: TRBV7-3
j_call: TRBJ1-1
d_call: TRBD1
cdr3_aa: CASSLIRTGEAFF

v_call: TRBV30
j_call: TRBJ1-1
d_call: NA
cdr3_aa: CAWSGARTEAFF

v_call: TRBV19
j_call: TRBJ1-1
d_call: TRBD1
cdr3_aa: CASRDREKNTEAFF

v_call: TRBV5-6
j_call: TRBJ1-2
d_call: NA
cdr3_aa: CASSSVGLQSGYGYTF

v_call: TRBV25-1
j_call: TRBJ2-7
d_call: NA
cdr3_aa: CASSELGRPSSSYEQYF

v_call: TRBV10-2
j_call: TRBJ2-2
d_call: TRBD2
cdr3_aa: CASPFKPTSPPSGELFF

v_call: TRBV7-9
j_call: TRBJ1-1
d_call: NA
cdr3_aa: CASSLQTPQAEAFF

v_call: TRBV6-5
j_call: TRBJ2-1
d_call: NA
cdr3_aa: CASSSGLSYNEQFF

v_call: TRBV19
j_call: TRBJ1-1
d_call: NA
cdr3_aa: CASRRGTPNTEAFF